The 21 T cell receptor beta chains listed next were all sequenced from one sample in a study of cytomegalovirus exposure and HLA in healthy donors. This table comes from immunoSEQ multiplex PCR, and its TCRdb copy is limited to in-frame clones, with some not included. The table records over 200,000 clones, about 86% of them present only once. What was sequenced was PBMCs. Source of these receptors: a woman younger than 35 in good health and CMV-seronegative.

V is TRBV4-2 and J is TRBJ2-1; the match to TRBD2 covers 10 bases. V shed 1 base, J shed 4 bases, and the junction held 1 base outside the gene matches. Germline assignment: CDR1 LGHNA and CDR2 YNFKEQ. This CDR3 contains 15 residues. This CDR3 reads CASSQVAGGYNEQFF. The CDR3 DNA sequence: TGTGCCAGCAGCCAAGTAGCGGGAGGTTACAATGAGCAGTTCTTC.

The chain carries TRBV15 and TRBJ1-1; 8 nucleotides match TRBD1. Germline V CDR1 and CDR2: LNHNV, YYDKDF (reference sequence). The length of the CDR3 is 15 residues. Losses at the gene ends were 2 bases for V and 1 base for J; bases not matched to a gene: 3. CDR3 protein: CATSRPTGANTEAFF. The CDR3 DNA sequence: TGTGCCACCAGCAGACCGACAGGGGCGAACACTGAAGCTTTCTTT.

This clone was seen a few times. The chain has TRBV7-2 and TRBJ2-7; D perhaps matches TRBD2 (5 bases). V was cut by 3 bases and J by 2 bases, with 14 bases left in between. CDR1 and CDR2 (germline): SGHTA, FQGNSA. The length of the CDR3 is 15 residues. In nucleotides, the CDR3 is TGTGCCAGCAGCTTGGGCGTCGGACTTACCTACGAGCAGTACTTC. Amino acids: CASSLGVGLTYEQYF.

The rearrangement joins TRBV10-3 to TRBJ2-7, with D possibly matching TRBD2 (5 bases). Trimming left V 0 bases short and J 4 bases short, with 16 bases between. Germline V gene sequence: CDR1 ENHRY, CDR2 SYGVKD. This CDR3 is 16 amino acids long. The CDR3 sequence: CAISESEGFSAYEQYF. The CDR3 nucleotides are TGTGCCATCAGTGAGTCGGAAGGGTTTAGCGCTTACGAGCAGTACTTC.

The chain uses TRBV5-1 and TRBJ2-7; D possibly corresponds to TRBD1 (5 bases). V was cut by 1 base and J by 2 bases, with 13 bases left in between. CDR1 SGHRS and CDR2 YFSETQ come from the germline V gene. The CDR3 is made up of 15 amino acids. The CDR3 loop reads CASSLWAGWTYEQYF. For the CDR3, the DNA is TGCGCCAGCAGCTTGTGGGCAGGGTGGACCTACGAGCAGTACTTC. The whole variable domain, filled in from reference TRBV5-1 and TRBJ2-7, reads KAGVTQTPRYLIKTRGQQVTLSCSPISGHRSVSWYQQTPGQGLQFLFEYFSETQRNKGNFPGRFSGRQFSNSRSEMNVSTLELGDSALYLCASSLWAGWTYEQYFGPGTRLTVT.

V is TRBV15 and J is TRBJ2-7, with 7 bases aligning to TRBD2. V lost 3 bases, J lost 2 bases, and 7 bases stayed unmatched. Germline V gene lookup returns CDR1 LNHNV and CDR2 YYDKDF (reference sequence). This CDR3 contains 15 residues. CDR3 protein: CATSSISGPAYEQYF. DNA of the CDR3: TGTGCCACCAGCAGTATTAGCGGGCCAGCCTACGAGCAGTACTTC. The complete variable domain, with remaining parts taken from reference TRBV15 and TRBJ2-7, reads DAMVIQNPRYQVTQFGKPVTLSCSQTLNHNVMYWYQQKSSQAPKLLFHYYDKDFNNEADTPDNFQSRRPNTSFCFLDIRSPGLGDTAMYLCATSSISGPAYEQYFGPGTRLTVT.

In its sample, this clone was seen a few times. The CDR3 loop reads CASSRGQVVLAGELFF. The CDR3 DNA reads TGTGCCAGCAGCAGAGGACAGGTCGTTCTAGCCGGGGAGCTGTTTTTT. V gene TRBV7-6 combines with J gene TRBJ2-2; TRBD1 matches 7 bases. The germline CDR1 and CDR2 sequences are SGHVS and FNYEAQ. Trimming took 5 bases from V and 6 from J; bases not matched to a gene: 12. The CDR3 spans 16 residues.

J is TRBJ2-1 and V is TRBV11-3; 7 nucleotides match TRBD2. CDR1 and CDR2 from the germline V gene are SGHNT and YENEEA. The CDR3 extends over 15 amino acids. The V gene end was trimmed by 0 bases and the J gene end by 7 bases; junction bases not matched to a gene: 6. The CDR3 loop is CASSLDAGVMNEQFF. The CDR3 nucleotides are TGTGCCAGCAGCTTAGATGCGGGAGTGATGAATGAGCAGTTCTTC.

The chain is built from TRBV28 and TRBJ2-5, with a tentative D call TRBD2 (5 bases). The CDR3 is 17 residues long. V dropped 1 base and J dropped 4 bases, with 19 bases sitting between them. The V gene's germline CDR1 is MDHEN and CDR2 SYDVKM. CDR3 DNA sequence: TGTGCCAGCAGTTTATCCCTTTTTATTGGTGAGGGAGAGACCCAGTACTTC. It is translated as CASSLSLFIGEGETQYF.

The V call is TRBV7-2, the J call TRBJ1-4; 7 positions match TRBD1. The CDR3 has 13 residues. CDR1 is SGHTA, CDR2 FQGNSA, per germline. The V and J ends lost 2 bases and 7 bases, in that order; junction bases with no gene match: 1. The CDR3 DNA sequence: TGTGCCAGCAGCTTACGGGACAGTGAAAAACTGTTTTTT. Residues: CASSLRDSEKLFF.

The J gene is TRBJ2-1, the V gene TRBV27, with 12 bases aligning to TRBD2. This CDR3 has 17 residues. Trimming cost V 4 bases and J 1 base; bases outside gene matches: 5. Germline CDR1 MNHEY, CDR2 SMNVEV (reference sequence). Written as DNA, the CDR3 is TGTGCCAGCAGTTCACTAGCGGGAGGTGGGTCCTACAATGAGCAGTTCTTC. Encoded protein: CASSSLAGGGSYNEQFF.

This chain joins TRBV7-2 and TRBJ2-7, with TRBD1 matching over 7 bases. CDR1 and CDR2 (germline): SGHTA, FQGNSA. V gave up 6 bases and J gave up 2 bases; unmatched junction bases: 7. The CDR3 runs 14 residues. The chain's CDR3 is CASSNRQGPYEQYF. CDR3 DNA sequence: TGTGCCAGCAGTAATAGACAGGGCCCCTACGAGCAGTACTTC.

This clone was recorded only once. The chain employs TRBV29-1 and TRBJ2-6; 9 bases align to TRBD1. Looked up from germline, CDR1 is SQVTM and CDR2 is ANQGSEA. Trimming cost V 4 bases and J 0 bases; bases outside gene matches: 7. The length of the CDR3 is 17 residues. This CDR3 is CSVVLGQGSSGANVLTF. The CDR3 DNA is TGCAGCGTTGTCCTAGGACAGGGGAGCTCTGGGGCCAACGTCCTGACTTTC.

The chain uses TRBV4-1 and TRBJ2-1; TRBD2 agrees at 13 bases. Germline CDR1 reads MGHRA; CDR2 reads YSYEKL. Unmatched junction bases numbered 7, after V lost 4 bases and J lost 7 bases. The CDR3 has 16 amino acids. The CDR3 coding sequence is TGCGCCAGCAGCCCGGGACTAGCGGGAAGTGGGAATGAGCAGTTCTTC. Translating gives CASSPGLAGSGNEQFF.

The CDR3 coding sequence is TGTGCCACCAGGGACAAATACTACGAGCAGTACTTC. Translated, it gives CATRDKYYEQYF. The V and J genes are TRBV15 and TRBJ2-7, with a possible D match to TRBD1 (5 bases). The V gene's germline CDR1 is LNHNV and CDR2 YYDKDF (reference sequence). V was shortened by 6 bases and J by 3 bases, with 9 bases between the two germline ends. The CDR3 has 12 residues.

The chain links TRBV9 to TRBJ2-7; 11 nucleotides match TRBD1. V was pared by 0 bases and J by 3 bases, with 5 bases of the junction left unmatched. Germline CDR1 reads SGDLS; CDR2 reads YYNGEE. This CDR3 spans 16 amino acids. CDR3 in amino acids: CASSVATGQGVYEQYF. In DNA form, the CDR3 reads TGTGCCAGCAGCGTAGCTACGGGACAGGGGGTCTACGAGCAGTACTTC. The variable domain in full, with the rest retrieved from reference TRBV9 and TRBJ2-7, is DSGVTQTPKHLITATGQRVTLRCSPRSGDLSVYWYQQSLDQGLQFLIQYYNGEERAKGNILERFSAQQFPDLHSELNLSSLELGDSALYFCASSVATGQGVYEQYFGPGTRLTVT.

The CDR3 nucleotides are TGCAGCGTTGCTCCAGGATACACCTACGAGCAGTACTTC. Translation: CSVAPGYTYEQYF. The chain links TRBV29-1 to TRBJ2-7; D not certain. The length of the CDR3 is 13 residues. CDR1 is SQVTM and CDR2 is ANQGSEA in the germline V gene. Trimming left V 4 bases short and J 2 bases short, with 12 bases between.

This rearrangement joins TRBV5-1 to TRBJ2-7; 9 bases are shared with TRBD1. There are 15 residues in the CDR3. Germline loops: CDR1 SGHRS, CDR2 YFSETQ. Trimming at V came to 2 bases and at J to 4 bases, leaving 7 bases not matched to a gene. The CDR3 region has the DNA TGCGCCAGCAGCTTCCGGGACAGGGAGACTTACGAGCAGTACTTC. Encoded protein: CASSFRDRETYEQYF.

The chain uses TRBV6-1 and TRBJ2-3; a weak D match, TRBD2 (6 bases). The V and J ends lost 3 bases and 0 bases respectively, with 7 bases between them. The CDR3 totals 14 residues. Germline V CDR1 and CDR2: MNHNS, SASEGT. CDR3 nucleotide sequence: TGTGCCAGCAGTGAGGGACTTAGCACAGATACGCAGTATTTT. This sequence encodes CASSEGLSTDTQYF.

The chain employs TRBV29-1 and TRBJ2-1, with 7 bases fitting TRBD1. V lost 7 bases and J lost 7; bases outside the gene matches: 10. This CDR3 region has 13 residues. Per germline, CDR1 SQVTM and CDR2 ANQGSEA. The CDR3 DNA reads TGCAGCGCCGGGACAGACCAGGTAAATGAGCAGTTCTTC. Translation: CSAGTDQVNEQFF.

The chain uses TRBV15 and TRBJ2-5; D gene uncertain. CDR1 and CDR2 from the germline V gene are LNHNV and YYDKDF (reference sequence). The CDR3 contains 12 residues. Between the trimmed V and J ends, which lost 8 bases and 5 bases, there was a span of 12 bases. CDR3 protein: CATSPPGETQYF. The CDR3 DNA sequence: TGTGCCACCTCCCCCCCCGGGGAGACCCAGTACTTC.